The 18 T cell receptor beta chains below come from one sample, sequenced in a study of blood T cell repertoires in COVID-19. TCRdb's copy holds only in-frame clones and misses some; the assay was immunoSEQ multiplex PCR. The sample includes 350,000 to 450,000 clones, around 90% of them seen just once. The sequencing input was peripheral blood. These receptors originate from a human donor in a cohort sampled during active COVID-19.

The chain employs TRBV5-1 and TRBJ2-1; D is uncertain. The CDR3 is 13 residues long. V was clipped by 0 bases and J by 3 bases, with 4 bases between them. Germline V gene sequence: CDR1 SGHRS, CDR2 YFSETQ. The CDR3 loop is CASSLELYNEQFF. Here the CDR3 DNA reads TGCGCCAGCAGCTTGGAACTCTACAATGAGCAGTTCTTC.

The chain joins TRBV2 to TRBJ2-7, with D possibly matching TRBD2 (6 bases). V gave up 8 bases and J gave up 0 bases, with 14 bases separating them. In germline, CDR1 is SNHLY, CDR2 FYNNEI. CDR3 size: 14 residues. The CDR3 sequence is CASQGLLVSYEQYF. CDR3 in DNA: TGTGCCAGCCAGGGACTCCTGGTCTCCTACGAGCAGTACTTC.

This clone was detected ten times or more. The chain uses TRBV14 and TRBJ2-1, with 10 bases identical to TRBD2. Trimming removed 2 bases from V and 8 bases from J; junction bases left unmatched: 12. In germline, CDR1 is SGHDN, CDR2 FVKESK. The CDR3 sequence is 17 residues long. CDR3 in DNA: TGTGCCAGCAGCCAACCATACCCACCTAGCGGGAGCTATGAGCAGTTCTTC. Its protein is CASSQPYPPSGSYEQFF.

The chain is built from TRBV19 and TRBJ1-3; D is uncertain. From germline, CDR1 is LNHDA and CDR2 SQIVND (reference sequence). There are 15 residues in the CDR3. Between the trimmed V and J ends, which lost 6 bases and 0 bases, there was a span of 12 bases. In nucleotides, the CDR3 is TGTGCCAGTAGCCAAAGGCGGTCCTCTGGAAACACCATATATTTT. This translates into CASSQRRSSGNTIYF.

This rearrangement joins TRBV25-1 to TRBJ1-1, with D perhaps matching TRBD1 (5 bases). Per the germline V gene, CDR1 is MGHDK and CDR2 is SYGVNS. This CDR3 is 15 amino acids long. Trimming stripped 5 bases from V and 11 bases from J, with 24 bases between. CDR3 nucleotide sequence: TGTGCCAGCAGTCTGGACGAACCACAGACTGGGGGGGCTTTCTTT. It is translated as CASSLDEPQTGGAFF.

The chain couples TRBV7-9 to TRBJ2-7; 10 bases are shared with TRBD2. The length of the CDR3 is 16 residues. The germline CDR1 and CDR2 sequences are SEHNR and FQNEAQ (reference sequence). Trimming at V came to 4 bases and at J to 0 bases, leaving 6 bases not matched to a gene. The CDR3 DNA follows: TGTGCCAGCAGCTGGGCTAGCGGGAGAAGCTCCTACGAGCAGTACTTC. Protein sequence: CASSWASGRSSYEQYF.

The chain carries TRBV3-1 (or the pseudogene TRBV3-2) and TRBJ1-6, with 10 nucleotides matching TRBD1. Germline CDR1 is LGHDT and CDR2 is YNNKEL (reference sequence). V was clipped by 5 bases and J by 8 bases; unmatched bases: 3. This CDR3 region has 14 residues. CDR3 region: CASSYGTGDSPLHF. The DNA for the CDR3 is TGTGCCAGCAGCTACGGGACAGGGGATTCACCCCTCCACTTT.

The chain has TRBV7-9 and TRBJ1-2; 7 nucleotides align to TRBD1. Germline CDR1 and CDR2: SEHNR and FQNEAQ (reference sequence). The length of the CDR3 is 17 residues. J was trimmed by 6 bases and V by 3 bases; bases with no gene match: 16. As DNA, the CDR3 is TGTGCCAGCAGCTTGTATTGGGAAGGGGGCGGGGAAGATGGCTACACCTTC. Amino acids: CASSLYWEGGGEDGYTF.

This chain uses TRBV5-1 with TRBJ2-5; maybe TRBD1 (7 bases). The CDR3 is 15 residues long. V lost 3 bases and J lost 5, with 17 bases in between. Looked up from germline, CDR1 is SGHRS and CDR2 is YFSETQ. CDR3 region: CASSSGQVGGETQYF. As DNA, the CDR3 is TGCGCCAGCAGCTCAGGACAGGTTGGGGGGGAGACCCAGTACTTC. Filled out from reference TRBV5-1 and TRBJ2-5, the complete variable domain reads KAGVTQTPRYLIKTRGQQVTLSCSPISGHRSVSWYQQTPGQGLQFLFEYFSETQRNKGNFPGRFSGRQFSNSRSEMNVSTLELGDSALYLCASSSGQVGGETQYFGPGTRLLVL.

The CDR3: CASSDGSETLYEQYF. Here the CDR3 DNA reads TGTGCCAGCAGTGATGGCTCGGAGACCCTCTACGAGCAGTACTTC. V gene TRBV6-1 combines with J gene TRBJ2-7, with D uncertain. Trimming cost V 3 bases and J 3 bases, with 15 bases left between them. CDR1 and CDR2 from the germline V gene are MNHNS and SASEGT. The CDR3 loop spans 15 amino acids.

This chain connects TRBV7-9 to TRBJ2-1, with 8 bases aligning to TRBD2. CDR3 length: 16 residues. CDR1 SEHNR and CDR2 FQNEAQ come from the germline V gene (reference sequence). Trimming cost V 1 base and J 3 bases; bases outside gene matches: 5. CDR3 in DNA: TGTGCCAGCAGCTTAGATACTAGCGGTGACTACAATGAGCAGTTCTTC. Translated, it gives CASSLDTSGDYNEQFF.

The rearrangement joins TRBV6-5 to TRBJ2-2, with D maybe TRBD2 (5 bases). The germline gives CDR1 MNHEY, CDR2 SVGAGI. This CDR3 comprises 14 residues. Trimming shortened V by 7 bases and J by 1 base, and 10 bases separated the two germline ends. The CDR3 DNA reads TGTGCCAGCATAAGGGAGAGGAACACCGGGGAGCTGTTTTTT. This gives the protein CASIRERNTGELFF.

DNA of the CDR3: TGTGCCAGCTCGTTGGGGGGAGTAGATACGCAGTATTTT. The encoded protein is CASSLGGVDTQYF. The chain combines TRBV13 with TRBJ2-3; possibly TRBD2 for D (6 bases). CDR1 and CDR2 from the germline V gene are PRHDT and FYEKMQ (reference sequence). The ends were cut back, 8 bases at V and 5 bases at J, with 14 bases in the middle. The CDR3 sequence is 13 residues long.

The chain is built from TRBV2 and TRBJ2-5; 7 positions match TRBD1. CDR3 size: 14 residues. Germline CDR1 SNHLY, CDR2 FYNNEI. Trimming at V came to 7 bases and at J to 2 bases, leaving 7 bases not matched to a gene. The CDR3 protein is CASTPRDSQETQYF. The CDR3 DNA is TGTGCCAGCACCCCCCGGGACAGTCAAGAGACCCAGTACTTC.

The rearrangement joins TRBV7-2 to TRBJ2-7; D possibly corresponds to TRBD1 (5 bases). The V and J ends lost 4 bases and 4 bases respectively, with 8 bases between them. CDR3 length: 12 residues. Germline values: CDR1 SGHTA, CDR2 FQGNSA. The CDR3, as DNA: TGTGCCAGCAGCTCGGACATTTACGAGCAGTACTTC. It specifies CASSSDIYEQYF.

This clone was seen more than once but under ten times. The rearrangement uses TRBV5-1 and TRBJ1-1, with TRBD1 matching 7 bases. The CDR3 contains 17 residues. Germline assignment: CDR1 SGHRS and CDR2 YFSETQ. With V trimmed by 3 bases and J by 5 bases, 16 bases remained unmatched. CDR3 in amino acids: CASSSGLETGVGTEAFF. CDR3 sequence (DNA): TGCGCCAGCAGCTCCGGACTCGAAACAGGGGTCGGAACTGAAGCTTTCTTT.

The chain couples TRBV28 to TRBJ1-3; D might be TRBD1 (6 bases). V was cut by 3 bases and J by 3 bases, with 15 bases left in between. Germline V lookup: CDR1 MDHEN, CDR2 SYDVKM. CDR3 length: 16 amino acids. The CDR3 region has the DNA TGTGCCAGCAGTTTTGTTCGGGGGGACAATGGAAACACCATATATTTT. Its translation is CASSFVRGDNGNTIYF. The variable domain in full, with the rest retrieved from reference TRBV28 and TRBJ1-3, is DVKVTQSSRYLVKRTGEKVFLECVQDMDHENMFWYRQDPGLGLRLIYFSYDVKMKEKGDIPEGYSVSREKKERFSLILESASTNQTSMYLCASSFVRGDNGNTIYFGEGSWLTVV.

The genes are TRBV5-1 and TRBJ1-1; D is possibly TRBD1 (6 bases). The V end lost 6 bases, the J end lost 11 bases, and 20 bases lay between the germline ends. Germline V gene data show CDR1 as SGHRS and CDR2 as YFSETQ. The CDR3 runs 13 residues. The CDR3: CASNADGGGHAFF. Here the CDR3 DNA reads TGCGCCAGCAATGCCGATGGGGGCGGCCACGCTTTCTTT.